The 8 T cell receptor beta chains listed next were all sequenced from one sample in a study of human T cells and chemical hapten exposure. The sample's time point: pre-sensitization, week 0. Treatment meaning: therapeutic diphenylcyclopropenone sensitization with weekly scalp DPC. MiXCR was run by TCRdb on the RACE reads, yielding one entry per CDR3 protein. The repertoire holds 300,000 to 450,000 distinct CDR3 sequences, with roughly 5% as singletons. The material was whole blood, obtained in connection with sensitization to the hapten diphenylcyclopropenone (DPC). The receptors originated from a woman in her forties or fifties with alopecia areata. Some clones in this sample may be carry-over from other donors' samples.

This clonotype was recorded at least ten times. This rearrangement joins TRBV5-1 to TRBJ1-2; weak D call: TRBD1 (6 bases). V lost 7 bases, J lost 4 bases, and 17 bases lay in between. The CDR3 loop spans 14 amino acids. Germline V gene data show CDR1 as SGHRS and CDR2 as YFSETQ. The CDR3 coding sequence is TGCGCCAGCCTGCACAGGGAGATGCTCTATGGCTACACCTTC. Translated, it gives CASLHREMLYGYTF.

This clonotype was recorded at least ten times. The V and J genes are TRBV5-6 and TRBJ2-3, with TRBD1 matching over 7 bases. The junction had 7 bases not matched to a gene; V was cut back by 6 bases and J by 0 bases. In germline, CDR1 is SGHDT, CDR2 YYEEEE. The CDR3 has 15 residues. The CDR3 DNA reads TGTGCCAGCACCAGAGGGGGCGTCAGCACAGATACGCAGTATTTT. This encodes CASTRGGVSTDTQYF.

This chain links TRBV7-2 with TRBJ1-1; unclear D gene. The CDR3 spans 14 residues. Trimming stripped 7 bases from V and 4 bases from J, with 16 bases between. The V gene's germline CDR1 is SGHTA and CDR2 FQGNSA. The CDR3 bases are TGTGCCAGCACCTCCGTCATCGGGAGCACTGAAGCTTTCTTT. Residues: CASTSVIGSTEAFF.

The rearrangement links TRBV10-3 to TRBJ1-4; no firm D call. Germline V gene sequence: CDR1 ENHRY, CDR2 SYGVKD. The CDR3 has 17 residues. V was trimmed by 0 bases and J by 0 bases, leaving 11 bases between them. The CDR3 sequence: CAISESARGATNEKLFF. In nucleotides, the CDR3 is TGTGCCATCAGTGAGTCAGCGAGAGGAGCAACTAATGAAAAACTGTTTTTT.

This clonotype was seen only a few times. V is TRBV20-1 and J is TRBJ1-2; D is undetermined. The germline gives CDR1 DFQATT, CDR2 SNEGSKA (reference sequence). The CDR3 totals 13 residues. V lost 5 bases to trimming and J lost 0 bases, with 10 bases between them. The CDR3: CSAVDGPNYGYTF. The DNA of the CDR3 is TGCAGTGCTGTAGACGGACCTAACTATGGCTACACCTTC.

This clonotype appeared many times. The chain combines TRBV5-4 with TRBJ2-2; 14 bases line up with TRBD2. V lost 4 bases to trimming and J lost 7 bases; unmatched junction nucleotides: 6. Germline CDR1 is SGHNT and CDR2 is YYREEE (reference sequence). The CDR3 sequence is 16 residues long. The CDR3 here is CASSPGLAGAHGELFF. CDR3 in DNA: TGTGCCAGCAGCCCGGGACTAGCGGGAGCCCACGGGGAGCTGTTTTTT.

Many counts were recorded for this clonotype. The chain is built from TRBV10-3 and TRBJ2-7, with D possibly TRBD1 on 6 matching bases. Per the germline V gene, CDR1 is ENHRY and CDR2 is SYGVKD. V dropped 6 bases and J dropped 7 bases, with 13 bases sitting between them. The CDR3 spans 12 residues. CDR3 sequence (DNA): TGTGCCATCAGCGGGGACAACGAGGAGCAGTACTTC. This translates into CAISGDNEEQYF.

V gene TRBV5-1 combines with J gene TRBJ1-4; D remains ambiguous. V was trimmed by 2 bases and J by 3 bases, leaving 8 bases between them. CDR3 length equals 14 residues. The germline CDR1 and CDR2 sequences are SGHRS and YFSETQ. For the CDR3, the DNA is TGCGCCAGCAGCTTTAACGGCCCTAATGAAAAACTGTTTTTT. This sequence encodes CASSFNGPNEKLFF.